This T cell receptor (beta chain) was obtained from a study of PD-1 blockade in classical Hodgkin lymphoma. Time point specified: cycle 4 day 1 (C4D1), after around six weeks of nivolumab. Each patient experienced a relapse that followed autologous stem cell transplantation, and brentuximab vedotin exposure varied. General study findings and limits: Compared with baseline, CD4+ but not CD8+ TCR diversity had risen significantly by C4D1. Diminished baseline TCR diversity has been reported in newly diagnosed patients relative to healthy donors. Diversity similar to that of newly diagnosed patients was seen at baseline in complete responders.

A word on this clone: Its antigen is not known.

TCRdb's table, derived via immunoSEQ multiplex PCR, lists solely in-frame clones and lacks some. The data hold about 94,000 clones, with more than 85% observed a single time. This CDR3 is built from 14 residues. The V and J ends lost 3 bases and 2 bases, in that order; junction bases with no gene match: 3. Germline V gene data show CDR1 as SGDLS and CDR2 as YYNGEE. The sequence came from a human donor with classical Hodgkin lymphoma. The sequences come from peripheral blood mononuclear cells (PBMCs), collected before the fourth cycle of nivolumab. The rearrangement joins TRBV9 to TRBJ2-7, with 9 bases aligning to TRBD2. The chain's CDR3 is CASSASGKAYEQYF. The DNA of the CDR3 is TGTGCCAGCAGCGCTAGCGGGAAGGCCTACGAGCAGTACTTC. The whole variable domain, filled in from reference TRBV9 and TRBJ2-7, reads DSGVTQTPKHLITATGQRVTLRCSPRSGDLSVYWYQQSLDQGLQFLIQYYNGEERAKGNILERFSAQQFPDLHSELNLSSLELGDSALYFCASSASGKAYEQYFGPGTRLTVT.